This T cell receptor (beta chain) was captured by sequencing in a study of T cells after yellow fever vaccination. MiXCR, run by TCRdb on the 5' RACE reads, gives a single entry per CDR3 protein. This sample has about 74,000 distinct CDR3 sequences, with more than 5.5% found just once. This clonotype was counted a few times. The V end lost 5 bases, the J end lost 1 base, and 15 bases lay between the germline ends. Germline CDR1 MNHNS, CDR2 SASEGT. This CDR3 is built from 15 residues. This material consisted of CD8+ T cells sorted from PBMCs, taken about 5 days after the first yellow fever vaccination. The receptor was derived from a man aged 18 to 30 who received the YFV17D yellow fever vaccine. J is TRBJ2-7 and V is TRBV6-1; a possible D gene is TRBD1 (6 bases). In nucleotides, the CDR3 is TGTGCCAGCAGTCCCAGGGACACCGTTTCCTACGAGCAGTACTTC. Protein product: CASSPRDTVSYEQYF.